This record covers a single TCR beta chain. The record originates from a study of blood T cell repertoires in COVID-19. Study-level information: Samples taken during acute and convalescent COVID-19 were collected in the United States, Italy and Spain. PBMCs, B-cell-depleted T cells, or T cells were the source of the cDNA or gDNA that made up the material.

Authors' analysis steps: Nucleated cell counts were estimated from reference gene primer amplification. Method: immunoSEQ multiplex PCR; TCRdb's copy keeps in-frame clones and lacks some. Clone size and the V and J calls come from that table; the DNA yielded D and trimming. The table lists more than 200,000 clones, roughly 80% of them singletons. This CDR3 comprises 15 residues. Germline V gene lookup returns CDR1 SGDLS and CDR2 YYNGEE. V was shortened by 3 bases and J by 7 bases, with 14 bases between the two germline ends. The sequencing sample was made of peripheral blood. The V call is TRBV9, the J call TRBJ1-6, with D possibly matching TRBD1 (6 bases). This receptor was identified in an elderly woman with acute or convalescent COVID-19. CDR3 in amino acids: CASSERGFWNSPLHF. CDR3 nucleotide sequence: TGTGCCAGCAGCGAGAGGGGGTTCTGGAATTCACCCCTCCACTTT.